The source of this T cell receptor (beta chain) is a study of T cells after yellow fever vaccination. Study-wide points: Weaker in magnitude, the secondary response showed a faster peak on day 5 versus 15. Contamination by abundant bulk-population clonotypes could be present in FACS-sorted repertoires. In post-booster samples, most primary-vaccination clones reappeared (approximately 95% CD4, roughly 88% CD8).

MiXCR, applied by TCRdb to the 5' RACE reads, yields one record per CDR3 protein. The sample contains hundreds of thousands of distinct CDR3 sequences, around 19% of which appear only once. This clonotype came up many times. Antigen unknown. This material consisted of PBMCs, taken before the yellow fever booster vaccination. The receptor was isolated from a man between 18 and 35 years old who received the YFV17D yellow fever vaccine.

CDR3: CASSFGTRPTNEQYF. The CDR3 DNA reads as TGTGCCAGCAGCTTCGGGACACGGCCTACCAACGAGCAGTACTTC. The chain combines TRBV7-6 with TRBJ2-7; D perhaps matches TRBD1 (6 bases). The CDR3 length is 15 residues. V shed 3 bases and J shed 5 bases, with 17 bases lying between them. The germline V gene encodes CDR1 SGHVS and CDR2 FNYEAQ. Full variable domain (remainder filled in from reference TRBV7-6 and TRBJ2-7): GAGVSQSPRYKVTKRGQDVALRCDPISGHVSLYWYRQALGQGPEFLTYFNYEAQQDKSGLPNDRFSAERPEGSISTLTIQRTEQRDSAMYRCASSFGTRPTNEQYFGPGTRLTVT.